This T cell receptor (beta chain) was captured in a study of T cell repertoires in cytomegalovirus infection. At the level of the study: Public TCR beta signature analysis indicated the presence of both CMV infection and matching HLA type. Findings and caveats of the study: Frequencies of public TCR beta families were cumulated, and this identified carriers of CMV plus the relevant HLA. In two of eight donors, the top clonotype was HLA-C-restricted CMV-specific.

This clonotype appeared many times. Antigen specificity is unknown. Germline assignment: CDR1 MNHNS and CDR2 SASEGT. The CDR3 runs 12 residues. The V end lost 2 bases, the J end lost 3 bases, and 2 bases lay between the germline ends. TCRdb re-called the reads through MiXCR, storing one row per CDR3 protein. The sample gives approximately 300,000 distinct CDR3 sequences, almost 30% of which show up once; roughly 20% is in the top ten. The gene calls are TRBV6-1 and TRBJ1-5; the D is unclear. The receptor was isolated from a human donor in good health (CMV status not recorded). Some clones in this sample may be carry-over from other donors' samples. This specimen was cultured PBMCs, taken from culture after CMV antigen stimulation. The CDR3 DNA reads as TGTGCCAGCAGTGAATTCAATCAGCCCCAGCATTTT. Amino acids: CASSEFNQPQHF.